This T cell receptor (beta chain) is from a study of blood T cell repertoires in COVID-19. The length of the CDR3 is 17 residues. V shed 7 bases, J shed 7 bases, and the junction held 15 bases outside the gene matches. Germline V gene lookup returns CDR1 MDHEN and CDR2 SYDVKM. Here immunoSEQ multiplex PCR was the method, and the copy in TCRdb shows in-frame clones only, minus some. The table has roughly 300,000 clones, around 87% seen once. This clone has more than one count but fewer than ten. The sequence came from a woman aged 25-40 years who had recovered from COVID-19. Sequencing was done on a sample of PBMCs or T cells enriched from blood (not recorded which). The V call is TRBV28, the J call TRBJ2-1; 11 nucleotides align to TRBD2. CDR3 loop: CASTPGGLAGGGNEQFF. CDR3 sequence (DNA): TGTGCCAGCACCCCCGGGGGCCTAGCGGGGGGTGGGAATGAGCAGTTCTTC.